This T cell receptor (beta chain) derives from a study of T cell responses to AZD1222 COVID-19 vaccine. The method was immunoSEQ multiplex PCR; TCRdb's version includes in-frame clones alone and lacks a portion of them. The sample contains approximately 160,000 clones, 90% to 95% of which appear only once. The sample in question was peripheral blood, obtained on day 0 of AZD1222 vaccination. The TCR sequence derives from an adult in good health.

The DNA of the CDR3 is TGTGCCAGCAGTTATACGGGGGGTTGGGCAGATACGCAGTATTTT. As protein: CASSYTGGWADTQYF. The chain has TRBV6-5 and TRBJ2-3; 7 bases map to TRBD2. The CDR3 contains 15 residues. After removal of 3 bases from V and 4 bases from J, the junction contained 7 bases not matched to a gene. Germline V CDR1 and CDR2: MNHEY, SVGAGI.